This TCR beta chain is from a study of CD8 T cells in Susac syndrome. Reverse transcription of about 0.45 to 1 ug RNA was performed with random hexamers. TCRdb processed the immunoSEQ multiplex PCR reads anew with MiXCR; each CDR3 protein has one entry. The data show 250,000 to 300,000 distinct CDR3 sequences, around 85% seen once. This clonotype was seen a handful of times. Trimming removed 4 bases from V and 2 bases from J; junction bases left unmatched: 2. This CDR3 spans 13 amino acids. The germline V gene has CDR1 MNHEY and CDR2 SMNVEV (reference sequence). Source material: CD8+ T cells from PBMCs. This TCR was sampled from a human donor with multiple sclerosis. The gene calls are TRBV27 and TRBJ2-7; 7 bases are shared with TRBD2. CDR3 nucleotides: TGTGCCAGCAGTTCCGGGACTACCTACGAGCAGTACTTC. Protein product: CASSSGTTYEQYF.